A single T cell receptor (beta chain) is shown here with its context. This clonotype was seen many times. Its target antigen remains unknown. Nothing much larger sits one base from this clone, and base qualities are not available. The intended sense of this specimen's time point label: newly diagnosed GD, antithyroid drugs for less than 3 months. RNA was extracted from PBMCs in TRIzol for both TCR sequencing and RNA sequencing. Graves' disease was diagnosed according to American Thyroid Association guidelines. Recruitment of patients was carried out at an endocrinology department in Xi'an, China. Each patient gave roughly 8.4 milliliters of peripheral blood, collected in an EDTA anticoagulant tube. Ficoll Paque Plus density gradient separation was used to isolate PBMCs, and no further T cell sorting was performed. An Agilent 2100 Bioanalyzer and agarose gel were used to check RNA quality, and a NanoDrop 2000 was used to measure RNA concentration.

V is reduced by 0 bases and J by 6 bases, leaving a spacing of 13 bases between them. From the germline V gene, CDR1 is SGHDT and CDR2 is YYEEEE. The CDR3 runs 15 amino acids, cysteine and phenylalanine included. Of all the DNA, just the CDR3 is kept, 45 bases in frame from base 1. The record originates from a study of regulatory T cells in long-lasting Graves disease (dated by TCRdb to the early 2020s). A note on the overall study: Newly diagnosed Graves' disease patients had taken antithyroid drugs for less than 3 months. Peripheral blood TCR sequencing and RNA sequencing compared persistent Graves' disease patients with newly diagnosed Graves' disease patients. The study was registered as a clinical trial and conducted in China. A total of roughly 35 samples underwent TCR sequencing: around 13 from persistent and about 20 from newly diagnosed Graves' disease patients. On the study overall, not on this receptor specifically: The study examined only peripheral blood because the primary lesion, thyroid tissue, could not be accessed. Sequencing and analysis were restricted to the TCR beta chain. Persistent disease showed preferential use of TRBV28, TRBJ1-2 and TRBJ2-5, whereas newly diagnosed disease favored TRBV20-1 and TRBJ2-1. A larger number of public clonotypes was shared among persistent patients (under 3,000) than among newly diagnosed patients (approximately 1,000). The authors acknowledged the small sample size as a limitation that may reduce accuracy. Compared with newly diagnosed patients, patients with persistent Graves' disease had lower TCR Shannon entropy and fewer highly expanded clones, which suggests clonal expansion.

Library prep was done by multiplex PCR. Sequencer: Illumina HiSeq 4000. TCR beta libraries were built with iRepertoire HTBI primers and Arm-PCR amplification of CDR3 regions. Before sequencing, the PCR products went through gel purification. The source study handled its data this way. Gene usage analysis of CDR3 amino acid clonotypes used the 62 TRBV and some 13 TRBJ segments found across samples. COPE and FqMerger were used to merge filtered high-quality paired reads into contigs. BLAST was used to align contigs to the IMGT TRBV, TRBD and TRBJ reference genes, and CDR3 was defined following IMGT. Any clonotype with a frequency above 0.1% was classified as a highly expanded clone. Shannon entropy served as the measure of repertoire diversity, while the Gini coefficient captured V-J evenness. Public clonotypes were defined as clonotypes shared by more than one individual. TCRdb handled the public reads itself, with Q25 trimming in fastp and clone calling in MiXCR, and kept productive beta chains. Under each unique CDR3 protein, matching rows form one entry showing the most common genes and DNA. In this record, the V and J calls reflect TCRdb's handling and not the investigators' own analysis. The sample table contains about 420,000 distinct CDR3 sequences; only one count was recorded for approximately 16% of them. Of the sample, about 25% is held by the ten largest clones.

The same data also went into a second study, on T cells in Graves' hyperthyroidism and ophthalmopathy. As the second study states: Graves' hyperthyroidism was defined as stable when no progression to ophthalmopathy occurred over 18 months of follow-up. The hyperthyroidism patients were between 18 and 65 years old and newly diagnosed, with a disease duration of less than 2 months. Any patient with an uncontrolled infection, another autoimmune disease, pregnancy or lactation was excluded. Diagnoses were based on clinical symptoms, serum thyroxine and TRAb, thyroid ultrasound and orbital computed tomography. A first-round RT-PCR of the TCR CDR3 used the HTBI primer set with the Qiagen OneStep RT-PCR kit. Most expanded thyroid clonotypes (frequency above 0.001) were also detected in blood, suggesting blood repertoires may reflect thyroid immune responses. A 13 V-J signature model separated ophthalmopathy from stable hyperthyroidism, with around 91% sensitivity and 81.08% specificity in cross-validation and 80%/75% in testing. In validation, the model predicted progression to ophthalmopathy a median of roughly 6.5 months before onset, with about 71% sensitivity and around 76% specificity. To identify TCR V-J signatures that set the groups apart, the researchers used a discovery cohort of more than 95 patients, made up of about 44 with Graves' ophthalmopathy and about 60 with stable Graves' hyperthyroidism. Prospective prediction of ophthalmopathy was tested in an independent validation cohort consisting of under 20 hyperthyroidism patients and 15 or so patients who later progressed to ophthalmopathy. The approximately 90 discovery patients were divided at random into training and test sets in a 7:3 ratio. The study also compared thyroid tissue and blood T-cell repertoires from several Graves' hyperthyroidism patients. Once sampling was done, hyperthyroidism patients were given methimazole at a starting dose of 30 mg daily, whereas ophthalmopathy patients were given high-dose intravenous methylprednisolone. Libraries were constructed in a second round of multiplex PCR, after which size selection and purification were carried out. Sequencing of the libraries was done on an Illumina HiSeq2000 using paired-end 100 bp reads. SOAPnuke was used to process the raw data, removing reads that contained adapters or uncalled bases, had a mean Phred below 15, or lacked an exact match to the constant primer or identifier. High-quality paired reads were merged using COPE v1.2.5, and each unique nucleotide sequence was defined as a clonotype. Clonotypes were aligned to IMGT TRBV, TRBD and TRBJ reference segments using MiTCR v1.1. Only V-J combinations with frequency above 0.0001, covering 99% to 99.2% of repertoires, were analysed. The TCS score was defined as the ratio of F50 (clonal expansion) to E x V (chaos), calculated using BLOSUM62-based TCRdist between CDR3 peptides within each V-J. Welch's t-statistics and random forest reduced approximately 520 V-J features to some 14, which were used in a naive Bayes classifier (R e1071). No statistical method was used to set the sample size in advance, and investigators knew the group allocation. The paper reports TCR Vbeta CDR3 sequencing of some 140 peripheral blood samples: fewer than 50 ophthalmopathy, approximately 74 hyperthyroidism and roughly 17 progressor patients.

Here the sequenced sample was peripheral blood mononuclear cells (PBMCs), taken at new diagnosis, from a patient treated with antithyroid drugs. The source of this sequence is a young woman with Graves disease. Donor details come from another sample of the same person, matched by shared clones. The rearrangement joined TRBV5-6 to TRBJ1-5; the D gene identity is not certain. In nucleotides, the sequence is TGTGCCAGCAGCTTGGCAGGAAGAGCAAGTCAGCCCCAGCATTTT. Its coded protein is CASSLAGRASQPQHF.